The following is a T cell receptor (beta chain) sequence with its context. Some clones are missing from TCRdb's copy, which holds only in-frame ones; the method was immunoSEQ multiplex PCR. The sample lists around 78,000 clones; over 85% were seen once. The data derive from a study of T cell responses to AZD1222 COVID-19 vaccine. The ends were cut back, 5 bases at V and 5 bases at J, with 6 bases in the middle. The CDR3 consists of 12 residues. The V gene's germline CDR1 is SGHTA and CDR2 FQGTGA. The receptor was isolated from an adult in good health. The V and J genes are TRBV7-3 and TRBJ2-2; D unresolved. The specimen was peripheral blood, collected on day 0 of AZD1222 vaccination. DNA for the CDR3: TGTGCCAGCAGCGCCCTGACCGGGGAGCTGTTTTTT. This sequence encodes CASSALTGELFF.